The T cell receptor beta chain under discussion was sequenced for a study of immune evolution from preneoplasia to lung adenocarcinoma (dated by TCRdb to the early 2020s). At the level of the whole study: The study combined immune gene expression, TCR sequencing and multiplex immunofluorescence to profile immune contexture across lung adenocarcinoma precursors and invasive adenocarcinoma. TCR sequencing data were obtained from approximately 50 patients. The immune data were integrated with whole exome sequencing and methylation data from the same cohort of nodules. Class I HLA alleles were inferred from exome data with POLYSOLVER, and allele-specific HLA loss was detected with LOHHLA. Sample size was based on specimen availability rather than a prior power calculation. According to the study, over a hundred samples went through TCR sequencing. The overall cohort was made up of more than 40 patients with pulmonary nodules who had surgical resection. Resected precursor lesions (AAH, AIS, MIA) and invasive adenocarcinomas were compared with paired morphologically normal lung tissue. Summary of the overall study and its limitations: Clonality was highest in normal lung, while later-stage lesions appeared to show lower clonality but higher T cell density and diversity. The findings reflected association rather than direct causation, and larger cohorts with long-term follow-up and longitudinal biopsies were considered necessary. Normal lung had the highest top T cell clone frequencies, which appeared to decline progressively from AAH through AIS, MIA and invasive adenocarcinoma. Because all patients were from Japan and China, applicability to Western populations was uncertain.

Regarding this clone: No antigen is known for it. Per-base quality was not reported, and no clone a single base away is much larger than it.

The CDR3 has 15 amino acids, counting the end cysteine and phenylalanine. The read is trimmed to its CDR3 DNA, 45 bases read in frame from base 1. V loses 1 base at its end and J loses 7 bases; junction bases beyond the gene matches: 8. As encoded in the germline V gene (reference sequence), CDR1 is SGHNT while CDR2 is YYREEE. The immunoSEQ hsTCRbeta Kit was used to sequence TCR beta CDR3 regions from DNA. The authors' pipeline ran thus. The ImmunoSEQ Analyzer was used to analyse the TCR sequencing data. T cell clonality was defined as 1 minus Pielou's evenness, calculated on productive rearrangements. T cell diversity was measured with the inverse Simpson index on productive templates. T cell density was defined as TCR beta template counts normalized to usable DNA, with usable DNA estimated by amplifying and sequencing housekeeping genes. TCR metrics were compared across histologic stages using two-sided Kruskal-Wallis tests. TCRdb stores this immuneACCESS table with in-frame sequences only. Part of the clones is absent; in the studies checked, under half of the shortfall reflects unresolved V genes, and no reason is known for the rest. V and J calls and clone size are as listed in that table; D and trimming were resolved from the DNA. The sample records approximately 4,200 clones, 81% of which are singletons. Over 5% of the sample is in the top ten clones.

Resection was performed on patients in Japan or China between about 2014 and 2017. Two lung cancer pathologists independently reviewed H&E slides to confirm the histologic diagnosis of every case. DNA was isolated from FFPE tissue using the AllPrep DNA/RNA FFPE Kit. The chain is encoded by TRBV5-4 joined to TRBJ1-1, with 9 bases matching TRBD1. The sequenced material came from FFPE adjacent normal lung tissue. This receptor was taken from a person aged 70 to 85 with lung adenocarcinoma. This receptor has the CDR3 CASSLKQGATSEAFF. The nucleotides read TGTGCCAGCAGCTTGAAACAGGGGGCTACCAGTGAAGCTTTCTTT.